The clone carrying this TCR beta chain was seen a few times. The ends were cut back, 11 bases at V and 9 bases at J, with 17 bases in the middle. The germline CDR1 and CDR2 sequences are MNHEY and SVGAGI. The CDR3 consists of 13 residues. The sample belongs to a study of patients and donors after allogeneic stem cell transplantation. TCRdb redid the calling of the RT-PCR reads with MiXCR, one entry per CDR3 protein. The data contain around 150,000 distinct CDR3 sequences, about a third of them singletons. This sequence joins TRBV6-5 and TRBJ1-6, with D unclear. The specimen sequenced was blood, either unsorted or a sorted T cell fraction (not recorded which). This TCR was sampled from a human donor who was either an allogeneic HSCT recipient or a stem cell or donor lymphocyte infusion donor (not recorded which). It is not recorded whose cells these are; they may come from a transplant donor. The CDR3 is CAAKGDMASPLHF. CDR3 DNA: TGTGCCGCCAAGGGTGATATGGCTTCACCCCTCCACTTT.